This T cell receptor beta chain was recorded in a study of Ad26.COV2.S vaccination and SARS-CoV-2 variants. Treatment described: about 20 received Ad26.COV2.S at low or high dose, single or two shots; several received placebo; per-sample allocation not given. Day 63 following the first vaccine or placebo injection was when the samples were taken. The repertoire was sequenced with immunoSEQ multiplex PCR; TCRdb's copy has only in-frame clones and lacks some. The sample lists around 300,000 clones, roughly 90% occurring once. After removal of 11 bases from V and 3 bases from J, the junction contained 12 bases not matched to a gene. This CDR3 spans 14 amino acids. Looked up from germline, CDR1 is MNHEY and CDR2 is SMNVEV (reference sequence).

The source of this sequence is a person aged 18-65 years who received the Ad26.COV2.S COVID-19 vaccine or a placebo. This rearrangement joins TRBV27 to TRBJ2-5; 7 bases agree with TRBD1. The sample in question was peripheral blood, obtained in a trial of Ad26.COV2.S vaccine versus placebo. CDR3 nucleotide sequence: TGTGCCGCTAGATCCACAGGGGAGAAAGAGACCCAGTACTTC. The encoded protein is CAARSTGEKETQYF.